This T cell receptor beta chain came from a study of cytomegalovirus exposure and HLA in healthy donors. Broader study findings: There were 160 or so TCR beta chains listed as cytomegalovirus-associated. Diagnosis of cytomegalovirus status made by the classifier reportedly showed high specificity and sensitivity. CMV serostatus alone was available as immune exposure information.

V was shortened by 1 base and J by 4 bases, with 17 bases between the two germline ends. Per the germline V gene, CDR1 is SNHLY and CDR2 is FYNNEI. The CDR3 length is 17 residues. The PCR contained 60 Vbeta and 13 Jbeta primers. TCRdb keeps only in-frame clones here, not all; method: immunoSEQ multiplex PCR. The table shows some 150,000 clones, with about three quarters occurring only once. In regard to this clone: Its antigen is still unknown.

Among the donors, all were healthy bone marrow donors. The receptor comes from a man aged 18 to 29 in good health and CMV-seronegative. Sequenced material: PBMCs. The chain recombines TRBV2 with TRBJ1-5; no clear D. CDR3 residues: CASSEVDSDLGNQPQHF. The CDR3 coding sequence is TGTGCCAGCAGTGAAGTGGACTCCGACTTGGGGAATCAGCCCCAGCATTTT.